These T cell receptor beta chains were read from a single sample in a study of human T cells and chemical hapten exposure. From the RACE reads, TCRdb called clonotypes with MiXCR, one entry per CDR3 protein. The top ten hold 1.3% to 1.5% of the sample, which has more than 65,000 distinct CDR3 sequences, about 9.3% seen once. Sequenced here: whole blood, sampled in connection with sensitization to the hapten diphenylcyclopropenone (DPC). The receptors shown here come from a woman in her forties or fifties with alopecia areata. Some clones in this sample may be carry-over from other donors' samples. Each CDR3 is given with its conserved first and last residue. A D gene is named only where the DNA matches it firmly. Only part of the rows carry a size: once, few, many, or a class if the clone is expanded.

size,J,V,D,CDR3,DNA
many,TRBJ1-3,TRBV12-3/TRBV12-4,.,CASSLVSVGASGNTIYF,TGTGCCAGCAGTTTAGTGTCCGTAGGGGCCTCTGGAAACACCATATATTTT
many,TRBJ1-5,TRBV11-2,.,CASSLLSGRGNQPQHF,TGTGCCAGCAGCTTATTATCGGGAAGGGGCAATCAGCCCCAGCATTTT
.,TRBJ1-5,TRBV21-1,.,CASSKRDRGCNSNQPQHF,TGTGCCAGCAGCAAACGCGACAGGGGGTGTAACAGCAATCAGCCCCAGCATTTT
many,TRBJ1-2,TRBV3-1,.,CASSQGARAYGYTF,TGTGCCAGCAGCCAAGGAGCAAGGGCTTATGGCTACACCTTC
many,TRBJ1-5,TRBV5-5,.,CASSLGPSNQPQHF,TGTGCCAGCAGCTTGGGCCCAAGCAATCAGCCCCAGCATTTT
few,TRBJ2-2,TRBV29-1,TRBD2,CSVLAGTNTGELFF,TGCAGCGTTCTAGCGGGGACGAACACCGGGGAGCTGTTTTTT
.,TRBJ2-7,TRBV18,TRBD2,CASSPPGRVREQYF,TGTGCCAGCTCACCACCGGGGAGGGTGCGGGAGCAGTACTTC
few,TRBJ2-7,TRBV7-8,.,CASSLDFEQYF,TGTGCCAGCAGCTTAGATTTCGAGCAGTACTTC
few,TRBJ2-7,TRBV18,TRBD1,CASSPPGQVFYEQYF,TGTGCCAGCTCACCTCCGGGACAGGTTTTCTACGAGCAGTACTTC
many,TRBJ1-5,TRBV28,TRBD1,CASSFYGQGSNQPQHF,TGTGCCAGCAGTTTTTACGGACAGGGAAGCAATCAGCCCCAGCATTTT
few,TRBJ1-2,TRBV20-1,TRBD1,CSADVPGQGLYGYTF,TGCAGTGCCGACGTCCCGGGACAGGGCCTCTATGGCTACACCTTC
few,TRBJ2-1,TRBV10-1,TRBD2,CASSEAGLAGGSYNEQFF,TGCGCCAGCAGTGAGGCGGGACTAGCGGGAGGATCCTACAATGAGCAGTTCTTC
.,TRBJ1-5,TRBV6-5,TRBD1,CASSYGQGFQPQHF,TGTGCCAGCAGTTACGGACAGGGGTTTCAGCCCCAGCATTTT
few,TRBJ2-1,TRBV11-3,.,CASSGVSAYNEQFF,TGTGCCAGCAGCGGGGTGAGCGCCTACAATGAGCAGTTCTTC
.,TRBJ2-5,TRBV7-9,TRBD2,CASSQRTSGSETQYF,TGTGCCAGCAGCCAACGGACTAGCGGGAGTGAGACCCAGTACTTC
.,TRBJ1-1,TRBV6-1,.,CASSEAWGVTEAFF,TGTGCCAGCAGTGAAGCTTGGGGGGTCACTGAAGCTTTCTTT
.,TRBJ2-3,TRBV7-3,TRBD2,CASSKERGSTDTQYF,TGTGCCAGCAGCAAGGAGCGGGGAAGCACAGATACGCAGTATTTT
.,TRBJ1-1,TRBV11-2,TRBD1,CASSLIAGGNTEAFF,TGTGCCAGCAGCTTAATAGCAGGGGGAAACACTGAAGCTTTCTTT
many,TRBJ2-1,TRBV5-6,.,CASSWGRGEQFF,TGTGCCAGCAGCTGGGGTAGAGGTGAGCAGTTCTTC
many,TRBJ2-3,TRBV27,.,CASSLRLFTDTQYF,TGTGCCAGCAGTTTAAGACTTTTCACAGATACGCAGTATTTT
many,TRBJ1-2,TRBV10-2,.,CASSEGSNYGYTF,TGCGCCAGCAGTGAAGGCAGTAACTATGGCTACACCTTC
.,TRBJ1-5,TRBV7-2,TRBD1,CASSPVQGANQPQHF,TGTGCCAGCAGCCCAGTACAGGGGGCCAATCAGCCCCAGCATTTT